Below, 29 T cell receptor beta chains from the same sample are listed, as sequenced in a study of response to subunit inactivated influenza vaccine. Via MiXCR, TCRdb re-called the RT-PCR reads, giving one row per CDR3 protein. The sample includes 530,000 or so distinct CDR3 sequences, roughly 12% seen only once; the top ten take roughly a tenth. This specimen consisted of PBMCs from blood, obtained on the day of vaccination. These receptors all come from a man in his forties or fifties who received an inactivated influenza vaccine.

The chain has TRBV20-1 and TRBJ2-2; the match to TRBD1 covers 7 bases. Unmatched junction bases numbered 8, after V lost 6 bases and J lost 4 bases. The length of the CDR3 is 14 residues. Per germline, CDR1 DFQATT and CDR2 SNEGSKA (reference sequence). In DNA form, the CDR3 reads TGCAGTGCACGCCGGGACAGCGGCACCGGGGAGCTGTTTTTT. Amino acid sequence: CSARRDSGTGELFF.

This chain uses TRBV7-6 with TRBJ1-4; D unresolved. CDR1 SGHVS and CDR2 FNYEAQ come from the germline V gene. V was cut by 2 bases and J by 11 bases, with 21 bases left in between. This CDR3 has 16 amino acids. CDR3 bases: TGTGCCAGCAGCTTAACCAGGTCGCCCCGGTCCTTTAAACTGTTTTTT. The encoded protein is CASSLTRSPRSFKLFF.

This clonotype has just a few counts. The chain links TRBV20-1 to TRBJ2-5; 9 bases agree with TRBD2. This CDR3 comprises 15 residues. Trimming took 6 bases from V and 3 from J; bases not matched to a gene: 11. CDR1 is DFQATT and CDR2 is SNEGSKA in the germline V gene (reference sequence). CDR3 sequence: CSAQGLALREETQYF. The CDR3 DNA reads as TGCAGTGCCCAAGGACTAGCGCTGCGGGAAGAGACCCAGTACTTC.

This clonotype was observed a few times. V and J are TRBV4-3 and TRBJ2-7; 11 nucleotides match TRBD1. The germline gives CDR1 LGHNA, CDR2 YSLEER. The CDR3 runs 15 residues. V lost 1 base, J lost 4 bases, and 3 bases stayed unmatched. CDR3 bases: TGCGCCAGCAGCCAAGTGGGGACAGGGGGATACGAGCAGTACTTC. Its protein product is CASSQVGTGGYEQYF.

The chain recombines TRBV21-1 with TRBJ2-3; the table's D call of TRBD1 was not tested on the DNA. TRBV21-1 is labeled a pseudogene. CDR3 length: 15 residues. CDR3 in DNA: TGTGCCAGCAGCAAAGGAGGGGACACCACAGATACGCAGTATTTT. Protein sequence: CASSKGGDTTDTQYF.

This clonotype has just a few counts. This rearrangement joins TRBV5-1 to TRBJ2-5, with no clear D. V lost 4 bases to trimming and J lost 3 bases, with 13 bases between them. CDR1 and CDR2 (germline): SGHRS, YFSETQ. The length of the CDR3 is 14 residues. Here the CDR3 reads CASSKGAVKETQYF. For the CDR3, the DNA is TGCGCCAGCAGCAAAGGAGCCGTAAAAGAGACCCAGTACTTC.

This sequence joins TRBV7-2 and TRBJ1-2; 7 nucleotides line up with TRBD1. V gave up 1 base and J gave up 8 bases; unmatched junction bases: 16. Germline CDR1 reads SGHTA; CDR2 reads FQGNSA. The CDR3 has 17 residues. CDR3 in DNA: TGTGCCAGCAGCTTAGTTGTGTTGGGACAGAGCTCGGGGGGCTACACCTTC. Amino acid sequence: CASSLVVLGQSSGGYTF.

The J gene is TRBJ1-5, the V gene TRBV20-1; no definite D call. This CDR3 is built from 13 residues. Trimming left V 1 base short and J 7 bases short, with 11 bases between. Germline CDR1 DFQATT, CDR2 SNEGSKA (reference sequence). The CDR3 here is CSARAPHAQPQHF. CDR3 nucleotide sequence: TGCAGTGCTAGAGCCCCCCATGCGCAGCCCCAGCATTTT.

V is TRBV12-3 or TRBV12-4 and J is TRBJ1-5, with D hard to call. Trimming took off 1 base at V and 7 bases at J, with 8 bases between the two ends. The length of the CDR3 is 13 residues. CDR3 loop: CASSLDHRQPQHF. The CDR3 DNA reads TGTGCCAGCAGTTTAGACCATAGGCAGCCCCAGCATTTT.

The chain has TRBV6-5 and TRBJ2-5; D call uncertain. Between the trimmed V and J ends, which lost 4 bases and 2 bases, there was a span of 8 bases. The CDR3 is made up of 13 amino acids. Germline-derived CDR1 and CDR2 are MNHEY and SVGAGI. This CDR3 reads CASSFQRQETQYF. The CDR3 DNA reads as TGTGCCAGCAGTTTTCAGCGACAAGAGACCCAGTACTTC.

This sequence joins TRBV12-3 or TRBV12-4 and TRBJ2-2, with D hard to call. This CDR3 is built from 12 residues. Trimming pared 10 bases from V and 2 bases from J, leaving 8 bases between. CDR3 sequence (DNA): TGTGCCACCACGGTTAACACCGGGGAGCTGTTTTTT. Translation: CATTVNTGELFF.

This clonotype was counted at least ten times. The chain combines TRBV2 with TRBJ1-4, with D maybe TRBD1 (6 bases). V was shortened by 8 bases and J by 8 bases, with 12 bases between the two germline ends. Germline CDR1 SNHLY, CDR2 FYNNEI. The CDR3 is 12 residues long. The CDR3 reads CASRKQGEKLFF. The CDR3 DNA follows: TGTGCCAGCCGTAAACAGGGCGAAAAACTGTTTTTT.

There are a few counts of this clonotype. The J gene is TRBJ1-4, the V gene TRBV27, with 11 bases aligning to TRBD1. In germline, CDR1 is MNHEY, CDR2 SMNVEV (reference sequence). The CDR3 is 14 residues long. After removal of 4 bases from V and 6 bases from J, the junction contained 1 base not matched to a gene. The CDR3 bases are TGTGCCAGCAGTTGGGGACAGGGGGATGAAAAACTGTTTTTT. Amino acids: CASSWGQGDEKLFF.

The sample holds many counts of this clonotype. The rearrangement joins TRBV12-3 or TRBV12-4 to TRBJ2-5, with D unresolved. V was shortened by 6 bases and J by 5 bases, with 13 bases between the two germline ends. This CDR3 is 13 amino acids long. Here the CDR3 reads CASSTRTGETQYF. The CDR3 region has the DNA TGTGCCAGCAGCACCAGGACCGGCGAGACCCAGTACTTC.

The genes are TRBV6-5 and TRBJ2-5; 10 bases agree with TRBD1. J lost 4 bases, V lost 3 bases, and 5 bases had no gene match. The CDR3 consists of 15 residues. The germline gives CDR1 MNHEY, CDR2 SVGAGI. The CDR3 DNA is TGTGCCAGCAGTTATCCCGGGACAGGGGTAGAGACCCAGTACTTC. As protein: CASSYPGTGVETQYF.

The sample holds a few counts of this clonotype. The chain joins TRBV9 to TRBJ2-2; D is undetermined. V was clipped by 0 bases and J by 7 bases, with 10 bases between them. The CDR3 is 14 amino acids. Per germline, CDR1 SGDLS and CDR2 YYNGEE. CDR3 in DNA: TGTGCCAGCAGCGTAGTGCAAAAGGACGGGGAGCTGTTTTTT. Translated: CASSVVQKDGELFF.

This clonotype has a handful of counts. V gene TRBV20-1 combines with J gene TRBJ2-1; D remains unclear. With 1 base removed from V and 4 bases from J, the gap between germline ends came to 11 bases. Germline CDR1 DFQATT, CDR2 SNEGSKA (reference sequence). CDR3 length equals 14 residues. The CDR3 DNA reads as TGCAGTGCTAGAGGAAGTGCGGTGTACAATGAGCAGTTCTTC. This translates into CSARGSAVYNEQFF.

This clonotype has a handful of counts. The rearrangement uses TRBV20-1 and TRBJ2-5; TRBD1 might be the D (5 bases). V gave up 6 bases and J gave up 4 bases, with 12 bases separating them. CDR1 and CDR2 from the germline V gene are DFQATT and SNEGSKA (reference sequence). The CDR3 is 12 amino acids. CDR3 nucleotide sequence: TGCAGTGCCATAACAGGATCAGAGACCCAGTACTTC. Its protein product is CSAITGSETQYF.

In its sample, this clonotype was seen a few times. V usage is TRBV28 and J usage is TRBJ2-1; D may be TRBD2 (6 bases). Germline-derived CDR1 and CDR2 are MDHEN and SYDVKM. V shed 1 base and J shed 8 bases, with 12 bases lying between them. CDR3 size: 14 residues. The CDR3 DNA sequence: TGTGCCAGCAGTTTATCCGGGAGTGCGGATGAGCAGTTCTTC. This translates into CASSLSGSADEQFF.

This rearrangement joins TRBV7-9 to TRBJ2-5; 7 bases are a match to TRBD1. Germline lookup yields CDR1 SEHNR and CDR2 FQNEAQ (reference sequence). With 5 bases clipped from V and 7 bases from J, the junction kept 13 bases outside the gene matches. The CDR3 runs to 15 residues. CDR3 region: CASSPITGQEATQYF. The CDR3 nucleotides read TGTGCCAGCAGCCCCATAACCGGACAGGAGGCGACCCAGTACTTC.

Here the CDR3 reads CASSPRQGGSNQPQHF. In DNA, the CDR3 is TGTGCCAGTAGTCCAAGACAGGGAGGGAGCAATCAGCCCCAGCATTTT. The V call is TRBV19, the J call TRBJ1-5, with 7 bases identical to TRBD1. The CDR3 extends over 16 amino acids. Germline values: CDR1 LNHDA, CDR2 SQIVND (reference sequence). With 5 bases clipped from V and 1 base from J, the junction kept 8 bases outside the gene matches.

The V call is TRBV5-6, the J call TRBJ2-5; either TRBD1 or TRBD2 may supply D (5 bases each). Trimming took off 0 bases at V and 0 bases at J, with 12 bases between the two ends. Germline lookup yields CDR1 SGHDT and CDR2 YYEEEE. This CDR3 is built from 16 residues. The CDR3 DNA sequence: TGTGCCAGCAGCTTGGCTGGGACGGCGTACCAAGAGACCCAGTACTTC. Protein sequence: CASSLAGTAYQETQYF.

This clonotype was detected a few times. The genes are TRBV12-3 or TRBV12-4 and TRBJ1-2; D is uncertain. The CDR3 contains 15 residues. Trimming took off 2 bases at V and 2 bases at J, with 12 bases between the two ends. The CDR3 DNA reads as TGTGCCAGCAGTTTATCTTTAGGCGGGAACTATGGCTACACCTTC. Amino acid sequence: CASSLSLGGNYGYTF.

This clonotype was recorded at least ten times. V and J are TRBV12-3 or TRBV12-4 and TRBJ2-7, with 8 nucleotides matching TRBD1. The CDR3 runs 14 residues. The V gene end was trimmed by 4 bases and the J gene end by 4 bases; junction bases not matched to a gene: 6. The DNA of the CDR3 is TGTGCCAGCAGTTCAACAGGGGGTATTTACGAGCAGTACTTC. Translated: CASSSTGGIYEQYF.

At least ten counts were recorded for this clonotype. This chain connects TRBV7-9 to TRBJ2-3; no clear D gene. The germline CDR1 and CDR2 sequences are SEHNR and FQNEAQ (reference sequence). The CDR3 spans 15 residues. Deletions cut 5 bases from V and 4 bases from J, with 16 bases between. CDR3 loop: CASSQRFGQADTQYF. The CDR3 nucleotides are TGTGCCAGCAGCCAGCGATTCGGTCAGGCAGATACGCAGTATTTT.

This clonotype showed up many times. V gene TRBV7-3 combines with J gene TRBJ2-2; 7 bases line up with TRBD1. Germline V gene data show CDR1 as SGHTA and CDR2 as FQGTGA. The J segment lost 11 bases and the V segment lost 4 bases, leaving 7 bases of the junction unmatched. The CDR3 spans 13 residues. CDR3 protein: CASSYRDSRELFF. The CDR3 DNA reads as TGTGCCAGCAGCTACCGGGACAGCCGAGAGCTGTTTTTT. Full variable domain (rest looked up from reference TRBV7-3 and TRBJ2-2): GAGVSQTPSNKVTEKGKYVELRCDPISGHTALYWYRQSLGQGPEFLIYFQGTGAADDSGLPNDRFFAVRPEGSVSTLKIQRTERGDSAVYLCASSYRDSRELFFGEGSRLTVL.

The CDR3 DNA follows: TGCAGCGTGTCCCAGGGGGGGGGACGAGAGACCCAGTACTTC. Translated, it gives CSVSQGGGRETQYF. The genes are TRBV29-1 and TRBJ2-5; D may match TRBD1 or TRBD2 (7 bases each). Trimming cost V 6 bases and J 4 bases, with 18 bases left between them. Germline CDR1 is SQVTM and CDR2 is ANQGSEA. The CDR3 has 14 residues.

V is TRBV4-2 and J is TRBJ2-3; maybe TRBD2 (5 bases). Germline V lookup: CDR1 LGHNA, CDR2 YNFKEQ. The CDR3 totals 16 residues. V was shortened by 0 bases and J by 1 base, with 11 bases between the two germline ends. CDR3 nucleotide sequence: TGTGCCAGCAGCCAAGATAGGAGCGGACGCACAGATACGCAGTATTTT. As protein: CASSQDRSGRTDTQYF.

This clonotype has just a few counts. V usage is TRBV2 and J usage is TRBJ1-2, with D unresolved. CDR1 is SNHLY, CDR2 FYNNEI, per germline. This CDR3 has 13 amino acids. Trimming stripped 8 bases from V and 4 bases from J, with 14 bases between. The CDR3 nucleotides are TGTGCCAGCGGAACAAGCTCTAGCTATGGCTACACCTTC. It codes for CASGTSSSYGYTF.